This T cell receptor (beta chain) was sequenced in a study of identical twins. Study-level findings and limits: Low generation probability was overrepresented in out-of-frame alpha sequences shared by twins.

From germline, CDR1 is LGHNA and CDR2 YNFKEQ. This CDR3 region has 15 residues. The V and J ends lost 6 bases and 14 bases, in that order; junction bases with no gene match: 19. TCRdb re-called the 5' RACE reads with MiXCR, one entry per CDR3 protein. This sample has more than 400,000 distinct CDR3 sequences, with around 15% found just once. A remark on this clonotype: Its antigen is still unknown.

This same sample was also taken into another study, of yellow fever vaccine responses in identical twins.

The sequencing input was CD4+ T cells sorted from blood. The chain links TRBV4-2 to TRBJ2-1; 7 bases map to TRBD2. This receptor was identified in a woman aged 18-29 years in good health. The CDR3 nucleotides are TGTGCCAGCAGACTAACCGAGTCCGGTGGGGGGAGGGAGTTCTTC. This translates into CASRLTESGGGREFF.